The clone carrying this T cell receptor beta chain occurred a few times. Its antigen is not known. All of the isolated RNA was reverse transcribed, so expressed TCRB transcripts were sequenced. Naive, central memory and regulatory T cell samples produced a mean of roughly 3.8 million reads. Assay: immunoSEQ multiplex PCR; the TCRdb copy retains only in-frame clones and omits some. The sample consists of about 660,000 clones, over 12% of them appearing once. Looked up from germline, CDR1 is SGHTA and CDR2 is FQGNSA. The CDR3 sequence is 16 residues long. V shed 4 bases and J 4 bases; nucleotides not matched to a gene: 10. The data are from a study of beta chain features in type 1 diabetes. Study in general: Across all samples, fewer than 140 million sorted cells were examined.

Study observations and caveats: In every one of the four CD4+ subsets, TCRB CDR3s were moderately but significantly shorter in Type 1 diabetes patients. Naive, central memory and Treg TCRB repertoires seemed to resemble each other more closely in patients than they did in healthy donors.

The genes are TRBV7-2 and TRBJ2-5; TRBD1 matches 9 bases. This clonotype was obtained from a young man with type 1 diabetes. The sequenced sample consisted of naive CD4+ T cells from blood. CDR3 residues: CASSSRRDRVIETQYF. CDR3 coding DNA: TGTGCCAGCAGCTCCCGCCGGGACAGGGTTATAGAGACCCAGTACTTC.